This T cell receptor beta chain was identified during a study of identical twins' blood T cells. TCRdb recomputed calls from the 5' RACE reads with MiXCR, one row per CDR3 protein. Among 300,000 to 450,000 distinct CDR3 sequences listed, roughly 30% were seen once. This clonotype was obtained from a woman between 18 and 49 years old in good health. The sample was PBMCs.

The CDR3: CSTSRANTEAFF. The CDR3 region has the DNA TGTTCCACCAGTAGGGCGAACACTGAAGCTTTCTTT. The chain couples TRBV6-6 to TRBJ1-1; D is uncertain. Germline values: CDR1 MNHNY, CDR2 SVGAGI (reference sequence). This CDR3 contains 12 residues.